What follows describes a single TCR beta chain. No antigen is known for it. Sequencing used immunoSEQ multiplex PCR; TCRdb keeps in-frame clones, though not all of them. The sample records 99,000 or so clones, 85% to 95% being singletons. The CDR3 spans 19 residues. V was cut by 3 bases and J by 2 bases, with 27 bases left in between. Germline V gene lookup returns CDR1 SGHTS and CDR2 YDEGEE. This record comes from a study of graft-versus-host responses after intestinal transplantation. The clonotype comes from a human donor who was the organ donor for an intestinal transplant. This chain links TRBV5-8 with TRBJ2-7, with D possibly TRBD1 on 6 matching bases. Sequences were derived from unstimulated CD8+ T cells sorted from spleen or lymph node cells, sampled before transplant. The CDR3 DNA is TGTGCCAGCAGCTCGAGCGCAGGGGAGCCAAAGCTGTCGACCTACGAGCAGTACTTC. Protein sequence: CASSSSAGEPKLSTYEQYF.